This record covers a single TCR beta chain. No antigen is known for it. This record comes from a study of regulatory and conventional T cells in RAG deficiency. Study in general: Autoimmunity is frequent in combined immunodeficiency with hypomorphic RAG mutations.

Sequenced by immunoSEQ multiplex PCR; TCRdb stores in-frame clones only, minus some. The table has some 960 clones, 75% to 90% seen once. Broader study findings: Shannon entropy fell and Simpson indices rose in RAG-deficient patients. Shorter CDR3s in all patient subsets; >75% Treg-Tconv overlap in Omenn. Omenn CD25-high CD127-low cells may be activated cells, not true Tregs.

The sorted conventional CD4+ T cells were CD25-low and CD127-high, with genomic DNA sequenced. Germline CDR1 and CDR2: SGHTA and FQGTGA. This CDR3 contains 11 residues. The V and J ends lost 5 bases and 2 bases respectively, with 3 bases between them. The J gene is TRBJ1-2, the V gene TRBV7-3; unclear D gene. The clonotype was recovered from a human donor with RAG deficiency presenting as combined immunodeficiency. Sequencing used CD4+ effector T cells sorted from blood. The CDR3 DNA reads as TGTGCCAGCAGCCGAAACTATGGCTACACCTTC. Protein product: CASSRNYGYTF.